The T cell receptor beta chain under discussion was sequenced for a study of blood T cells in healthy people across ages. Per sample, a minimum of 7 million PBMCs were isolated. CDR1 and CDR2 (germline): MDHEN, SYDVKM. The CDR3 consists of 13 residues. A second roughly 6 to 11 cycle PCR used barcoded and J-beta primers. Each CDR3 protein gets one entry after TCRdb re-called the 5' RACE reads with MiXCR. The sample has around 700,000 distinct CDR3 sequences, around 25% seen once. The data were also submitted as part of a second study, on T cells of mothers and their children. As reported in that work: Donation came from three healthy Caucasian mothers together with their six children.

The sequence derives from a boy between 10 and 17 years old in good health. The chain is built from TRBV28 and TRBJ2-5, with TRBD2 identical over 9 bases. TRBJ2-1 explains the end of the DNA better; the J call may be wrong. Sequenced material: blood. In DNA, the CDR3 is TGTGCCAGCAGTTCGGGACTAGCATATGAGCAGTTCTTC. The encoded protein is CASSSGLAYEQFF.